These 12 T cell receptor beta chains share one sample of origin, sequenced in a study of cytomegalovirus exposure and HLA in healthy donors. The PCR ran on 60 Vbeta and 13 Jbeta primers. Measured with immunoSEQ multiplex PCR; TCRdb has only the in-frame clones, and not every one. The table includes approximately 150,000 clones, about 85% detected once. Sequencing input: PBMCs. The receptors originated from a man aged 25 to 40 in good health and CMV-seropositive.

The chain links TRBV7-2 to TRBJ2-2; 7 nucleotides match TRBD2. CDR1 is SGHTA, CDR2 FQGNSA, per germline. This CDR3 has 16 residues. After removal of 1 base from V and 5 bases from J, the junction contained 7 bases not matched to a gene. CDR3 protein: CASSLVAGVVTGELFF. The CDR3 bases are TGTGCCAGCAGCTTAGTGGCGGGAGTTGTGACCGGGGAGCTGTTTTTT.

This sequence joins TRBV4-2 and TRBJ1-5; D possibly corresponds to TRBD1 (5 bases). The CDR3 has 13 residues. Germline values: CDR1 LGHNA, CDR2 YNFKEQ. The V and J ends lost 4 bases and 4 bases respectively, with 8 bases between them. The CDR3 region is CASSRRQNQPQHF. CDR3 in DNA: TGTGCCAGCAGCCGTAGACAGAATCAGCCCCAGCATTTT.

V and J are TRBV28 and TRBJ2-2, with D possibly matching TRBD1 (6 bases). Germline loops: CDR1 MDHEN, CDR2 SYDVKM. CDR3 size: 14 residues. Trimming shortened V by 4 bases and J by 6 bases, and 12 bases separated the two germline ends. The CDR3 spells CASSWGLASGELFF. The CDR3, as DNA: TGTGCCAGCAGTTGGGGGCTCGCGTCCGGGGAGCTGTTTTTT.

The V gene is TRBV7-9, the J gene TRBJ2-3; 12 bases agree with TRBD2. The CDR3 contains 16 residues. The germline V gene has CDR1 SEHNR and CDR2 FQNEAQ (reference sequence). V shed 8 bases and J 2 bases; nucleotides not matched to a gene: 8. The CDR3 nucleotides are TGTGCCAGCGGTACCGGGACTAGCGGGCCCACAGATACGCAGTATTTT. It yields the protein CASGTGTSGPTDTQYF. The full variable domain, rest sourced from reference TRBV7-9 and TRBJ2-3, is DTGVSQNPRHKITKRGQNVTFRCDPISEHNRLYWYRQTLGQGPEFLTYFQNEAQLEKSRLLSDRFSAERPKGSFSTLEIQRTEQGDSAMYLCASGTGTSGPTDTQYFGPGTRLTVL.

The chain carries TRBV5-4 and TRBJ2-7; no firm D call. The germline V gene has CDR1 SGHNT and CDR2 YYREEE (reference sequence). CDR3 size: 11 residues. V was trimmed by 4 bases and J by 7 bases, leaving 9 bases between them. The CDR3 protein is CASSRLGEQYF. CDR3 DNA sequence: TGTGCCAGCAGCCGTCTCGGGGAGCAGTACTTC.

DNA for the CDR3: TGTGCCTGGAGTGGACAGGGTAACGACGAGCAGTACTTC. Its translation: CAWSGQGNDEQYF. The chain couples TRBV30 to TRBJ2-7; TRBD1 aligns across 7 bases. Germline loops: CDR1 GTSNPN, CDR2 SVGIG (reference sequence). V lost 1 base and J lost 5; bases outside the gene matches: 5. The CDR3 extends over 13 amino acids.

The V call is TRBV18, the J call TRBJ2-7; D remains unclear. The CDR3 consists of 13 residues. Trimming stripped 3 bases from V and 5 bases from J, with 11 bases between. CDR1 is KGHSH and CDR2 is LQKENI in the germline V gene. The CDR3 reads CASSPLGRNEQYF. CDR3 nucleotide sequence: TGTGCCAGCTCACCGCTGGGCAGGAACGAGCAGTACTTC.

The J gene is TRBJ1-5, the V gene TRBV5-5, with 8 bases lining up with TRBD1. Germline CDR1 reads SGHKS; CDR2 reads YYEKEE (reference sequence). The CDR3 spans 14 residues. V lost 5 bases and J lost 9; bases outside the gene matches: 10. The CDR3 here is CASSPGTGFSPQHF. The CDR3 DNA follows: TGTGCCAGCAGTCCCGGGACAGGATTTTCGCCCCAGCATTTT.

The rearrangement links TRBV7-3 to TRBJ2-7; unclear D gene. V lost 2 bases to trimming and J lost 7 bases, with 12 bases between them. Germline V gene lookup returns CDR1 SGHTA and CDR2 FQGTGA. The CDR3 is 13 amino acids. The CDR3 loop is CASSLFPGWEQYV. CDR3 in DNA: TGTGCCAGCAGCTTATTCCCCGGGTGGGAGCAGTACGTC.

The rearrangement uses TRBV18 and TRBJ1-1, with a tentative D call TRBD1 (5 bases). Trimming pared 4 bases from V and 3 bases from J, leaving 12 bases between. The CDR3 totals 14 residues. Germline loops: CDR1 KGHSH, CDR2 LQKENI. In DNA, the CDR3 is TGTGCCAGCTCACAACAATCGGGGGACACTGAAGCTTTCTTT. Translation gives CASSQQSGDTEAFF.

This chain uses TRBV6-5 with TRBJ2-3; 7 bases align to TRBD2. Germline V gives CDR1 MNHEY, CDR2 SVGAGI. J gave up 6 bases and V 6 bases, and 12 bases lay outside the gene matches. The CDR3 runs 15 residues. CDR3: CASSLLAVATDTQYF. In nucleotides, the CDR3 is TGTGCCAGCAGCTTGCTAGCGGTCGCCACGGATACGCAGTATTTT.

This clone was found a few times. The CDR3 here is CASSLLGGTGNEKLFF. The CDR3 nucleotides are TGTGCCAGCAGCCTCCTCGGGGGGACAGGGAATGAAAAACTGTTTTTT. The V gene is TRBV14, the J gene TRBJ1-4; 9 positions match TRBD1. CDR3 size: 16 residues. Germline V lookup: CDR1 SGHDN, CDR2 FVKESK. J gave up 5 bases and V 4 bases, and 8 bases lay outside the gene matches.